A single sample gave rise to the 29 T cell receptor beta chains below, sequenced in a study of a mutant IDH1 vaccine in newly diagnosed glioma. The table came from immunoSEQ multiplex PCR; TCRdb's copy has only in-frame clones and leaves some out. The table shows 50,000 to 60,000 clones, with about four fifths occurring only once. No cognate antigen is known for these TCRs. Time point: week 23, last vaccination. Every vaccination contained 300 ug of the mutant IDH1 20-mer peptide and was paired with topical imiquimod. The sequencing used PBMCs, collected from a glioma patient whose treatment included an IDH1 peptide vaccine. The source of these receptors is a man in his forties with glioma.

The chain carries TRBV10-1 and TRBJ2-7; possible D gene TRBD2, 5 bases. This CDR3 is 14 amino acids long. With 7 bases removed from V and 5 bases from J, the gap between germline ends came to 18 bases. Per germline, CDR1 WNHNN and CDR2 SYGVQD (reference sequence). CDR3 sequence reads: CASTSFLPGDEQYF. The CDR3 DNA reads TGCGCCAGCACAAGTTTCCTTCCCGGGGACGAGCAGTACTTC.

The chain joins TRBV7-6 to TRBJ2-2, with D unclear. The CDR3 covers 13 residues. Germline assignment: CDR1 SGHVS and CDR2 FNYEAQ. V lost 5 bases and J 4 bases, leaving 8 bases between the germline ends. Written as DNA, the CDR3 is TGTGCCAGCAGCCTTAGGGTCACCGGGGAGCTGTTTTTT. This encodes CASSLRVTGELFF.

The chain carries TRBV7-2 and TRBJ1-1; D is perhaps TRBD1 (5 bases). V lost 3 bases and J lost 4, with 12 bases in between. Germline V gives CDR1 SGHTA, CDR2 FQGNSA. The CDR3 loop spans 14 amino acids. The CDR3 spells CASSFTRQSTEAFF. CDR3 bases: TGTGCCAGCAGCTTCACCCGACAGAGCACTGAAGCTTTCTTT.

This chain joins TRBV7-2 and TRBJ2-7; D might be TRBD1 (6 bases). Trimming left V 0 bases short and J 1 base short, with 16 bases between. CDR1 and CDR2 from the germline V gene are SGHTA and FQGNSA. This CDR3 has 17 amino acids. This CDR3 is CASSLASGTPRSYEQYF. Here the CDR3 DNA reads TGTGCCAGCAGCTTAGCGTCCGGGACACCTCGTTCCTACGAGCAGTACTTC. Supplemented by reference TRBV7-2 and TRBJ2-7, the full variable domain reads GAGVSQSPSNKVTEKGKDVELRCDPISGHTALYWYRQSLGQGLEFLIYFQGNSAPDKSGLPSDRFSAERTGGSVSTLTIQRTQQEDSAVYLCASSLASGTPRSYEQYFGPGTRLTVT.

The genes are TRBV7-6 and TRBJ1-3; 7 nucleotides agree with TRBD1. This CDR3 has 15 residues. The germline V gene encodes CDR1 SGHVS and CDR2 FNYEAQ. The V gene end was trimmed by 1 base and the J gene end by 2 bases; junction bases not matched to a gene: 2. For the CDR3, the DNA is TGTGCCAGCAGCTTAGAGGACAGGACTGGAAACACCATATATTTT. It specifies CASSLEDRTGNTIYF.

This clone has just one count. The genes are TRBV6-5 and TRBJ1-2, with 8 bases fitting TRBD1. The germline CDR1 and CDR2 sequences are MNHEY and SVGAGI. Trimming cost V 5 bases and J 4 bases; bases outside gene matches: 6. The CDR3 contains 14 residues. The CDR3 DNA reads as TGTGCCAGCAGTCAAAGGACAGGGCGCTATGGCTACACCTTC. It specifies CASSQRTGRYGYTF.

The chain is built from TRBV11-2 and TRBJ1-1, with unresolved D. The germline gives CDR1 SGHAT, CDR2 FQNNGV. The CDR3 is 12 amino acids. Trimming left V 5 bases short and J 10 bases short, with 14 bases between. CDR3 amino acids: CASSPGAWAAFF. DNA of the CDR3: TGTGCCAGCAGCCCAGGAGCCTGGGCAGCTTTCTTT.

The chain recombines TRBV5-1 with TRBJ1-3, with a possible D match to TRBD1 (6 bases). The CDR3 length is 14 residues. V lost 3 bases and J 8 bases, leaving 15 bases between the germline ends. Germline-derived CDR1 and CDR2 are SGHRS and YFSETQ. CDR3 residues: CASSSSGTSDTIYF. The CDR3 bases are TGCGCCAGCAGCTCCTCCGGGACATCGGACACCATATATTTT.

The CDR3: CASSQESTILGTEAFF. In nucleotides, the CDR3 is TGTGCCAGCAGCCAAGAATCGACAATACTGGGGACTGAAGCTTTCTTT. The chain couples TRBV4-2 to TRBJ1-1; D ambiguous. The CDR3 sequence is 16 residues long. Germline CDR1 is LGHNA and CDR2 is YNFKEQ. The V end was cut by 0 bases, the J end by 5 bases, with 16 bases between.

V gene TRBV6-1 combines with J gene TRBJ2-1; TRBD2 aligns across 8 bases. Germline lookup yields CDR1 MNHNS and CDR2 SASEGT. J gave up 9 bases and V 1 base, and 8 bases lay outside the gene matches. The CDR3 is 15 amino acids. The DNA of the CDR3 is TGTGCCAGCAGTGAAGTGCCGGGGGGGCTTACTGAGCAGTTCTTC. Protein sequence: CASSEVPGGLTEQFF.

J is TRBJ1-5 and V is TRBV14, with 7 nucleotides matching TRBD1. Germline loops: CDR1 SGHDN, CDR2 FVKESK. CDR3 length equals 15 residues. With 5 bases clipped from V and 2 bases from J, the junction kept 6 bases outside the gene matches. The chain's CDR3 is CASSYSDRGNQPQHF. DNA of the CDR3: TGTGCCAGCAGCTACTCTGACAGGGGCAATCAGCCCCAGCATTTT.

The sample holds one count of this clone. The genes are TRBV19 and TRBJ1-2; D gene uncertain. The CDR3 extends over 14 amino acids. Germline CDR1 and CDR2: LNHDA and SQIVND (reference sequence). V was shortened by 0 bases and J by 8 bases, with 13 bases between the two germline ends. CDR3 in amino acids: CASSIDRRPGGYTF. The CDR3 DNA reads as TGTGCCAGTAGTATAGACAGACGCCCAGGCGGCTACACCTTC.

The J gene is TRBJ2-1, the V gene TRBV30, with TRBD2 matching 8 bases. The germline CDR1 and CDR2 sequences are GTSNPN and SVGIG (reference sequence). The CDR3 sequence is 15 residues long. The V and J ends lost 0 bases and 8 bases, in that order; junction bases with no gene match: 9. This CDR3 reads CAWSVKSGGSDEQFF. DNA of the CDR3: TGTGCCTGGAGTGTAAAGTCGGGGGGGAGCGATGAGCAGTTCTTC.

V is TRBV19 and J is TRBJ2-1; tentatively, D is TRBD2 (7 bases). Germline CDR1 reads LNHDA; CDR2 reads SQIVND (reference sequence). Trimming took off 4 bases at V and 2 bases at J, with 15 bases between the two ends. The CDR3 extends over 16 amino acids. CDR3 coding DNA: TGTGCCAGTAGTAAATACTCGGGGGGCCCCTACAATGAGCAGTTCTTC. It specifies CASSKYSGGPYNEQFF.

The J gene is TRBJ2-2, the V gene TRBV6-1; 10 bases agree with TRBD2. Germline V gene sequence: CDR1 MNHNS, CDR2 SASEGT. The CDR3 consists of 14 residues. J was trimmed by 3 bases and V by 7 bases; bases with no gene match: 2. In nucleotides, the CDR3 is TGTGCCAGCAAAGGGACTAGCGACACCGGGGAGCTGTTTTTT. Its protein product is CASKGTSDTGELFF.

This clone was seen only a few times. This chain connects TRBV5-8 to TRBJ2-7; 7 nucleotides align to TRBD2. CDR1 and CDR2 (germline): SGHTS, YDEGEE. The CDR3 runs 16 residues. V shed 5 bases, J shed 8 bases, and the junction held 19 bases outside the gene matches. The DNA for the CDR3 is TGTGCCAGCAGGCCTTGGGAAGGGACTACCGGGAGTCAGCAGTACTTC. This codes for CASRPWEGTTGSQQYF.

This clone has just one count. This chain links TRBV5-4 with TRBJ2-7, with D hard to call. Germline-derived CDR1 and CDR2 are SGHNT and YYREEE (reference sequence). The CDR3 runs 14 residues. Trimming removed 0 bases from V and 0 bases from J, with 7 bases in between. The CDR3 here is CASSLDTYSYEQYF. DNA for the CDR3: TGTGCCAGCAGCTTGGACACTTACTCCTACGAGCAGTACTTC.

The rearrangement uses TRBV29-1 and TRBJ2-5; no clear D. CDR3 size: 10 residues. V was pared by 3 bases and J by 7 bases, with 6 bases between. Germline V gene lookup returns CDR1 SQVTM and CDR2 ANQGSEA. The DNA of the CDR3 is TGCAGCGTTGAGGGTAGGACCCAGTACTTC. This encodes CSVEGRTQYF.

Here the CDR3 reads CASSVTRNTEAFF. CDR3 nucleotide sequence: TGTGCCAGCAGCGTCACCAGGAACACTGAAGCTTTCTTT. The chain has TRBV9 and TRBJ1-1; D is uncertain. Germline values: CDR1 SGDLS, CDR2 YYNGEE. The CDR3 extends over 13 amino acids. V lost 2 bases and J lost 1, with 6 bases in between.

V and J are TRBV19 and TRBJ1-3; 7 positions agree with TRBD1. The CDR3 contains 16 residues. J was trimmed by 4 bases and V by 6 bases; bases with no gene match: 12. Looked up from germline, CDR1 is LNHDA and CDR2 is SQIVND (reference sequence). This CDR3 is CASSRGKGGYGNTIYF. The CDR3 nucleotides are TGTGCCAGTAGCAGGGGAAAAGGGGGCTACGGAAACACCATATATTTT.

The chain joins TRBV19 to TRBJ2-3, with 9 bases identical to TRBD1. V lost 3 bases and J lost 6; bases outside the gene matches: 10. There are 16 residues in the CDR3. Germline V gene data show CDR1 as LNHDA and CDR2 as SQIVND (reference sequence). The CDR3 DNA follows: TGTGCCAGTAGTATCGGGACAGGGAGGGGTCGGGATACGCAGTATTTT. Its protein product is CASSIGTGRGRDTQYF.

The rearrangement links TRBV19 to TRBJ2-5; a weak D match, TRBD1 (5 bases). Trimming pared 4 bases from V and 1 base from J, leaving 10 bases between. The CDR3 runs to 14 residues. The germline V gene encodes CDR1 LNHDA and CDR2 SQIVND (reference sequence). Here the CDR3 DNA reads TGTGCCAGTAGTACGAAGGGGTTCCAAGAGACCCAGTACTTC. Translating gives CASSTKGFQETQYF.

The chain recombines TRBV6-1 with TRBJ2-3; D ambiguous. This CDR3 comprises 13 residues. V shed 3 bases and J shed 6 bases, with 10 bases lying between them. Germline V gives CDR1 MNHNS, CDR2 SASEGT. This CDR3 is CASSDGVWDTQYF. CDR3 nucleotide sequence: TGTGCCAGCAGTGACGGAGTCTGGGATACGCAGTATTTT.

The rearrangement uses TRBV5-4 and TRBJ1-3; maybe TRBD1 (6 bases). This CDR3 has 16 amino acids. Germline assignment: CDR1 SGHNT and CDR2 YYREEE (reference sequence). The V end lost 7 bases, the J end lost 4 bases, and 21 bases lay between the germline ends. The CDR3 protein is CASSLGLGAGGNTIYF. The CDR3 DNA follows: TGTGCCAGCTCCCTGGGGCTGGGGGCGGGAGGAAACACCATATATTTT.

V and J are TRBV19 and TRBJ1-1, with 7 bases lining up with TRBD1. The trim removed 4 bases at V and 1 base at J, leaving 3 bases unmatched. The CDR3 covers 14 residues. Germline CDR1 LNHDA, CDR2 SQIVND (reference sequence). CDR3: CASSRRQGNTEAFF. The CDR3 DNA reads as TGTGCCAGTAGTAGGCGACAGGGGAACACTGAAGCTTTCTTT.

The J gene is TRBJ2-5, the V gene TRBV5-8, with TRBD1 as a possible D gene (6 bases). The V end was cut by 4 bases, the J end by 1 base, with 11 bases between. The CDR3 has 14 amino acids. In germline, CDR1 is SGHTS, CDR2 YDEGEE. The CDR3 reads CASSIRGSQETQYF. In DNA, the CDR3 is TGTGCCAGCAGCATAAGGGGGTCCCAAGAGACCCAGTACTTC.

The V and J genes are TRBV29-1 and TRBJ2-3; TRBD2 agrees at 11 bases. CDR1 is SQVTM and CDR2 is ANQGSEA in the germline V gene. Trimming took 5 bases from V and 3 from J; bases not matched to a gene: 13. The CDR3 consists of 17 residues. The CDR3 loop is CSVQGSSSGGPTDTQYF. CDR3 in DNA: TGCAGCGTTCAGGGATCATCTAGCGGGGGGCCAACAGATACGCAGTATTTT.

The rearrangement uses TRBV5-1 and TRBJ2-7, with D perhaps matching TRBD2 (5 bases). Germline CDR1 SGHRS, CDR2 YFSETQ. CDR3 length: 15 residues. V shed 0 bases and J shed 0 bases, with 10 bases lying between them. CDR3: CASSLGVGNSYEQYF. Here the CDR3 DNA reads TGCGCCAGCAGCTTGGGGGTCGGGAACTCCTACGAGCAGTACTTC.

The chain employs TRBV5-4 and TRBJ2-1; TRBD1 matches 7 bases. The V and J ends lost 4 bases and 0 bases, in that order; junction bases with no gene match: 4. Per germline, CDR1 SGHNT and CDR2 YYREEE (reference sequence). This CDR3 contains 15 residues. CDR3 region: CASSRGQSSYNEQFF. DNA of the CDR3: TGTGCCAGCAGCCGGGGACAGAGCTCCTACAATGAGCAGTTCTTC.